Below, one TCR beta chain is given with its context. The sample originates from a study of control samples from healthy donors and cancer patients. Sequencing was performed with immunoSEQ multiplex PCR; in TCRdb, only in-frame clones are kept and a portion is missing. The sample has 65,000 to 100,000 clones, about 90% seen once. The germline gives CDR1 SNHLY, CDR2 FYNNEI. CDR3 length equals 15 residues. The V and J ends lost 3 bases and 8 bases respectively, with 19 bases between them. This TCR came from a man aged 50-60 years in good health. Material for sequencing was blood. The chain couples TRBV2 to TRBJ1-1; weak D call: TRBD1 (6 bases). For the CDR3, the DNA is TGTGCCAGCAGTGATTACTCCCCAAAGACAGGAGAAGCTTTCTTT. Residues: CASSDYSPKTGEAFF.